There are many counts of the clone carrying this T cell receptor beta chain. Its antigen is as yet unknown. A junction boundary mismatches the germline segment, possibly from a read error. This record comes from a study of regulatory T cells in long-lasting Graves disease. Broader study findings: Persistent disease favored TRBV28, TRBJ1-2 and TRBJ2-5.

The authors built TCR beta libraries using iRepertoire HTBI primers and Arm-PCR of CDR3 regions. One entry per CDR3 protein results from TCRdb running MiXCR on the multiplex PCR reads. The table has some 600,000 distinct CDR3 sequences, approximately 16% seen once. The CDR3 is 13 residues long. The germline V gene encodes CDR1 SGHRS and CDR2 YFSETQ. Time point denoted: newly diagnosed GD, antithyroid drugs for less than 3 months. The TCR library was made from RNA that had been extracted from PBMCs in TRIzol. The data also belong to a second study, concerning T cells in Graves' hyperthyroidism and ophthalmopathy. That report notes: With the HTBI primer set, the TCR CDR3 went through a first round of RT-PCR. For ophthalmopathy, model prediction preceded onset by a median roughly 6.2 months.

The TCR was taken from a man in his late teens or twenties with Graves disease. This specimen was peripheral blood mononuclear cells (PBMCs), taken at new diagnosis, from a patient treated with antithyroid drugs. The chain uses TRBV5-1 and TRBJ1-1, with a weak D call TRBD1 (6 bases). As DNA, the CDR3 is TGTGCCAGCAGTTACCGAGGGGGCACTGAAGCTTTCTTT. Its translation is CASSYRGGTEAFF.